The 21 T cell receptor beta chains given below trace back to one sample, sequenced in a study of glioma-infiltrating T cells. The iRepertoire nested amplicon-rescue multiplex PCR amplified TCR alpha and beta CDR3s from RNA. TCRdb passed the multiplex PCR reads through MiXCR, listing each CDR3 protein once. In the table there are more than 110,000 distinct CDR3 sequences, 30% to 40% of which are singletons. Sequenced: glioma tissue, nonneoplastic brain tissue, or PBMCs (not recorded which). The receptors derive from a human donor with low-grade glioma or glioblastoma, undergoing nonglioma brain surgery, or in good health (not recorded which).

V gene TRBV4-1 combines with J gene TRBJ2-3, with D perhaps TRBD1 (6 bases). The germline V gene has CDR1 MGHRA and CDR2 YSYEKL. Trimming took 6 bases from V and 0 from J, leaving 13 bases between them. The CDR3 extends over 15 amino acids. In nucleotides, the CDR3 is TGCGCCAGCAGGCGGACAGTTGCTAGCACAGATACGCAGTATTTT. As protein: CASRRTVASTDTQYF.

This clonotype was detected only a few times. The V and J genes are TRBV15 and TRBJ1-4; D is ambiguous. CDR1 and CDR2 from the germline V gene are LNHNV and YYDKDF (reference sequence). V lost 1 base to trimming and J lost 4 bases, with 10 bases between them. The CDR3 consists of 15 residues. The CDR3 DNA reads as TGTGCCACCAGCAGAGTGGGCAGCTTTAATGAAAAACTGTTTTTT. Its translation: CATSRVGSFNEKLFF.

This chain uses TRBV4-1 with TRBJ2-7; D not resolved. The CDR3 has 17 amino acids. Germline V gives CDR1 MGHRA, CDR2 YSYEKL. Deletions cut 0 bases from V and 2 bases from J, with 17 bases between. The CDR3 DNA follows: TGCGCCAGCAGCCAAGATTATGGCAGAATAATAACCTACGAGCAGTACTTC. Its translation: CASSQDYGRIITYEQYF.

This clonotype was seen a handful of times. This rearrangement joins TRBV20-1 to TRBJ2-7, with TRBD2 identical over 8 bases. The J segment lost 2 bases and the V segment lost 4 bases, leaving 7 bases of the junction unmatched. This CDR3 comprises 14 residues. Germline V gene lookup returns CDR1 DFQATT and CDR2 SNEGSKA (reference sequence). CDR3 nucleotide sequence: TGCAGTGCTACCCCTAGCGGGCTAGCCTACGAGCAGTACTTC. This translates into CSATPSGLAYEQYF.

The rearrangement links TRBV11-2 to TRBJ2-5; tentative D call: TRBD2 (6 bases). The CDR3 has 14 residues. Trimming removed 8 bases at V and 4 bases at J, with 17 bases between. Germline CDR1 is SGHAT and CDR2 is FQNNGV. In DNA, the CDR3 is TGTGCCAGCGGCTCGGGTGCGGAGGGAGAGACCCAGTACTTC. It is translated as CASGSGAEGETQYF.

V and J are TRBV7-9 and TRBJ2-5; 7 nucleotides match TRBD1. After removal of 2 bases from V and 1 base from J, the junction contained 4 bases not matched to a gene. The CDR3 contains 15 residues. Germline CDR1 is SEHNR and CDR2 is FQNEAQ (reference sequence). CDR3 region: CASSLLGQSQETQYF. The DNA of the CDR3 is TGTGCCAGCAGCTTACTGGGACAGAGCCAAGAGACCCAGTACTTC.

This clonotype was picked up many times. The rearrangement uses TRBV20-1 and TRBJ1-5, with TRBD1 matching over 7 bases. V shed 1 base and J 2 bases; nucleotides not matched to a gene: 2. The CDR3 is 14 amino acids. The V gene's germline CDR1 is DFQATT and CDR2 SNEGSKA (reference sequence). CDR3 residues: CSARAGTGNQPQHF. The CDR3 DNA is TGCAGTGCTAGAGCAGGGACAGGCAATCAGCCCCAGCATTTT.

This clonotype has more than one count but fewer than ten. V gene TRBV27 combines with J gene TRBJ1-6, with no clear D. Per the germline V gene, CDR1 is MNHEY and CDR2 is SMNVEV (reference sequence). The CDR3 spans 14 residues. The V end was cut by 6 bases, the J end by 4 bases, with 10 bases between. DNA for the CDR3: TGTGCCAGCAGCCTACGATCGTATAATTCACCCCTCCACTTT. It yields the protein CASSLRSYNSPLHF.

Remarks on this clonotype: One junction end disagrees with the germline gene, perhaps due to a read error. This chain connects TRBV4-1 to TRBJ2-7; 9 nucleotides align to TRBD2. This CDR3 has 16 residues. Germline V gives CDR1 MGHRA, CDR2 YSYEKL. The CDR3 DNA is TGCGCCAGCAGCCAAGAAGTGACTAGCGGACCATACGACCAGTACTTC. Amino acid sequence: CASSQEVTSGPYDQYF.

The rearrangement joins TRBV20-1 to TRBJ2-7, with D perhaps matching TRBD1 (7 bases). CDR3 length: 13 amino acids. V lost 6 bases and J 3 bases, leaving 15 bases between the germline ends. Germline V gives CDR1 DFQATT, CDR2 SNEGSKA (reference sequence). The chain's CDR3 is CSAFRGDSYEQYF. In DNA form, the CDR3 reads TGCAGTGCATTTAGGGGGGACAGCTACGAGCAGTACTTC.

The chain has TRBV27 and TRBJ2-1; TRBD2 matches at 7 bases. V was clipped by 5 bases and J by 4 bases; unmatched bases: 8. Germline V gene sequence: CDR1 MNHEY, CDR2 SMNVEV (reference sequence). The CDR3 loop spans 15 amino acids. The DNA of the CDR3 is TGTGCCAGCAGTCAAGGGACTACCCCGTACAATGAGCAGTTCTTC. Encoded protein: CASSQGTTPYNEQFF.

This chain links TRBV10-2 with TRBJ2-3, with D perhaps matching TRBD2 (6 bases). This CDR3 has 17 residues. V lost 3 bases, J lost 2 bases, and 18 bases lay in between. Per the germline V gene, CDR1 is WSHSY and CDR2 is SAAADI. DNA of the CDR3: TGCGCCAGCAGTGACGGGGGAGCGGGCCTCCTCACAGATACGCAGTATTTT. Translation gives CASSDGGAGLLTDTQYF.

CDR3 coding DNA: TGTGCCAGCAGCCAAAAGGGGGGAAACACCATATATTTT. Protein: CASSQKGGNTIYF. The chain recombines TRBV12-3 or TRBV12-4 with TRBJ1-3; D is possibly TRBD1 (5 bases). V lost 6 bases and J 4 bases, leaving 10 bases between the germline ends. CDR3 size: 13 residues.

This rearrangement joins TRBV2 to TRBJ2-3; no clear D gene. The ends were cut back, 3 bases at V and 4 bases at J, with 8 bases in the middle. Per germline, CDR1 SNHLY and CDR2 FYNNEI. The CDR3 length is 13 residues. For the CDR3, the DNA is TGTGCCAGCAGTGATGTCAGTGCAGATACGCAGTATTTT. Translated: CASSDVSADTQYF.

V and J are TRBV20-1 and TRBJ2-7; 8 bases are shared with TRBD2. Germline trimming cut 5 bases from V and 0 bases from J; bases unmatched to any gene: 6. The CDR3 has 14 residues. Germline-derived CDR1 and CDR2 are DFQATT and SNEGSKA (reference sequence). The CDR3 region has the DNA TGCAGTGCTCAAAGCGGGAGTTACTCCTACGAGCAGTACTTC. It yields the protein CSAQSGSYSYEQYF.

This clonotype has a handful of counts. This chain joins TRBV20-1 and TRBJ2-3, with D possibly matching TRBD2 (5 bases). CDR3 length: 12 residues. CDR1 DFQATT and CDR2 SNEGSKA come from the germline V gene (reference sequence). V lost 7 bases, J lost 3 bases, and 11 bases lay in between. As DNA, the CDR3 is TGCAGTGGAATCCGGGGAACAGATACGCAGTATTTT. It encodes CSGIRGTDTQYF.

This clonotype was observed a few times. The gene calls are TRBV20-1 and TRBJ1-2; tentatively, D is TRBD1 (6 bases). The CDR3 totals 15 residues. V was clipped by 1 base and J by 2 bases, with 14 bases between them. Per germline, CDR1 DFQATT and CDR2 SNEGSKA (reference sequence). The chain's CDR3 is CSARGGRGRNYGYTF. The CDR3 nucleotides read TGCAGTGCTAGAGGCGGCAGGGGACGGAACTATGGCTACACCTTC.

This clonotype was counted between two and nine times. CDR3 sequence: CASSQETGSNQPQHF. The CDR3 DNA reads as TGTGCCAGCAGCCAAGAGACAGGTAGCAATCAGCCCCAGCATTTT. The chain has TRBV3-1 and TRBJ1-5; a weak D match, TRBD1 (6 bases). The germline V gene has CDR1 LGHDT and CDR2 YNNKEL (reference sequence). V shed 0 bases and J shed 0 bases, with 6 bases lying between them. This CDR3 comprises 15 residues.

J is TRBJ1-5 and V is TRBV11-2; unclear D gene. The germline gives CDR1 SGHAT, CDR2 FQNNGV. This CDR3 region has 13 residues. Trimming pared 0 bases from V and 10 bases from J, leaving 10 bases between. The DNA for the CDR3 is TGTGCCAGCAGCTTAGATCCCCTAGGTCCCCAGCATTTT. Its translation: CASSLDPLGPQHF.

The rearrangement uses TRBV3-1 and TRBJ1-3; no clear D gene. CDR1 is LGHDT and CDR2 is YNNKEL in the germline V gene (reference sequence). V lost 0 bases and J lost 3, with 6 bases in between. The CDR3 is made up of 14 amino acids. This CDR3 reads CASSQESYGNTIYF. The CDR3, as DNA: TGTGCCAGCAGCCAAGAAAGCTATGGAAACACCATATATTTT.

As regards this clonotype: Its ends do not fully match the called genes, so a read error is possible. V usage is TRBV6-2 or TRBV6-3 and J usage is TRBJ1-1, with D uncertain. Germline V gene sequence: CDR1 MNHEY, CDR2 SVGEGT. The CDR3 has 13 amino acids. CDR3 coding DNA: TGTGCCAGCTGGAGGCAGAGGAACACTGAAGCTTCCTTT. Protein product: CASWRQRNTEASF.